The 16 T cell receptor beta chains below come from one sample, sequenced in a study of blood T cell repertoires in COVID-19. Sequencing was performed with immunoSEQ multiplex PCR; in TCRdb, only in-frame clones are kept and a portion is missing. The table shows more than 60,000 clones, with around 90% occurring only once. The sample taken for sequencing was peripheral blood. These receptors came from a human donor in a cohort sampled during active COVID-19.

This chain joins TRBV7-2 and TRBJ1-5, with 9 positions matching TRBD1. CDR1 is SGHTA and CDR2 is FQGNSA in the germline V gene. This CDR3 comprises 14 residues. V shed 5 bases, J shed 7 bases, and the junction held 6 bases outside the gene matches. In DNA form, the CDR3 reads TGTGCCAGCAGCCTCGGGACAGGGATGCAGCCCCAGCATTTT. Translating gives CASSLGTGMQPQHF.

The chain employs TRBV5-1 and TRBJ2-2; a weak D match, TRBD2 (5 bases). V lost 0 bases and J 6 bases, leaving 18 bases between the germline ends. Germline assignment: CDR1 SGHRS and CDR2 YFSETQ. This CDR3 region has 17 residues. The CDR3 region has the DNA TGCGCCAGCAGCTTGGCCGGCGCTAGCCGTGGGGCCGGGGAGCTGTTTTTT. Translating it yields CASSLAGASRGAGELFF.

The chain combines TRBV7-9 with TRBJ1-1; 7 bases are a match to TRBD1. The V gene end was trimmed by 5 bases and the J gene end by 5 bases; junction bases not matched to a gene: 11. This CDR3 region has 15 residues. Germline loops: CDR1 SEHNR, CDR2 FQNEAQ (reference sequence). CDR3 amino acids: CASSAYTGVRTEAFF. The CDR3 DNA reads TGTGCCAGCAGCGCGTACACAGGGGTTCGGACTGAAGCTTTCTTT.

This rearrangement joins TRBV9 to TRBJ2-2; possibly TRBD2 for D (5 bases). Looked up from germline, CDR1 is SGDLS and CDR2 is YYNGEE. V was cut by 0 bases and J by 7 bases, with 13 bases left in between. This CDR3 has 15 amino acids. The CDR3 sequence: CASSVVSEVGGELFF. DNA for the CDR3: TGTGCCAGCAGCGTAGTTTCGGAGGTCGGCGGGGAGCTGTTTTTT.

The chain joins TRBV5-1 to TRBJ2-5; TRBD1 aligns across 9 bases. V gave up 4 bases and J gave up 4 bases; unmatched junction bases: 2. Germline CDR1 and CDR2: SGHRS and YFSETQ. CDR3 length equals 13 residues. The CDR3 DNA follows: TGCGCCAGCAGCCAACAGGGGGCAGAGACCCAGTACTTC. This codes for CASSQQGAETQYF. The whole variable domain, filled in from reference TRBV5-1 and TRBJ2-5, reads KAGVTQTPRYLIKTRGQQVTLSCSPISGHRSVSWYQQTPGQGLQFLFEYFSETQRNKGNFPGRFSGRQFSNSRSEMNVSTLELGDSALYLCASSQQGAETQYFGPGTRLLVL.

The chain joins TRBV7-9 to TRBJ2-1; D is ambiguous. This CDR3 has 13 amino acids. V lost 2 bases and J lost 5, with 7 bases in between. The V gene's germline CDR1 is SEHNR and CDR2 FQNEAQ (reference sequence). DNA of the CDR3: TGTGCCAGCAGCTTAAGCTACCACAATGAGCAGTTCTTC. Protein sequence: CASSLSYHNEQFF. The variable domain in full, with the rest retrieved from reference TRBV7-9 and TRBJ2-1, is DTGVSQNPRHKITKRGQNVTFRCDPISEHNRLYWYRQTLGQGPEFLTYFQNEAQLEKSRLLSDRFSAERPKGSFSTLEIQRTEQGDSAMYLCASSLSYHNEQFFGPGTRLTVL.

J is TRBJ1-5 and V is TRBV12-5, with a weak D call TRBD1 (5 bases). Trimming removed 3 bases from V and 11 bases from J, with 17 bases in between. Germline V CDR1 and CDR2: LGHNT, FRNRAP. The CDR3 is made up of 14 amino acids. This chain's CDR3 is CASGFGTEGFTQHF. The CDR3 region has the DNA TGTGCTAGTGGTTTCGGGACTGAAGGTTTTACCCAGCATTTT.

This clone has a single count. The rearrangement uses TRBV4-2 and TRBJ1-2, with a weak D call TRBD1 (5 bases). The germline gives CDR1 LGHNA, CDR2 YNFKEQ. The germline V and J ends were trimmed by 0 bases and 5 bases, with 16 bases remaining between them. This CDR3 contains 16 residues. The CDR3 protein is CASSQDSPPGGYGYTF. Here the CDR3 DNA reads TGTGCCAGCAGCCAAGATTCGCCTCCGGGGGGGTATGGCTACACCTTC.

The chain uses TRBV7-9 and TRBJ1-4, with no clear D. The ends were cut back, 1 base at V and 7 bases at J, with 10 bases in the middle. Germline loops: CDR1 SEHNR, CDR2 FQNEAQ (reference sequence). This CDR3 is 14 amino acids long. CDR3 nucleotides: TGTGCCAGCAGCTTAGGAGGGCATGGTGAAAAACTGTTTTTT. Amino acids: CASSLGGHGEKLFF.

The rearrangement joins TRBV19 to TRBJ2-6; 8 positions match TRBD1. With V trimmed by 6 bases and J by 0 bases, 4 bases remained unmatched. The germline gives CDR1 LNHDA, CDR2 SQIVND (reference sequence). This CDR3 is built from 16 residues. CDR3 DNA: TGTGCCAGTAGCGGACAGGGAAACTCTGGGGCCAACGTCCTGACTTTC. This codes for CASSGQGNSGANVLTF.

This rearrangement joins TRBV10-2 to TRBJ2-7; 12 bases are shared with TRBD1. Germline V gives CDR1 WSHSY, CDR2 SAAADI. The CDR3 is 15 amino acids. The V segment lost 4 bases and the J segment 8 bases; nucleotides outside the gene matches: 9. The CDR3 nucleotides read TGCGCCAGCAGTGCATCCGGGACAGGGGGCTATAAGCAGTACTTC. It yields the protein CASSASGTGGYKQYF.

V and J are TRBV4-2 and TRBJ2-1, with D perhaps matching TRBD2 (7 bases). The CDR3 extends over 12 amino acids. Germline-derived CDR1 and CDR2 are LGHNA and YNFKEQ. V was shortened by 0 bases and J by 15 bases, with 12 bases between the two germline ends. The CDR3 reads CASSQDWRGRFF. In DNA, the CDR3 is TGTGCCAGCAGCCAAGATTGGCGGGGGCGGTTCTTC.

The chain couples TRBV2 to TRBJ2-3; 7 bases fit TRBD2. The junction had 8 bases not matched to a gene; V was cut back by 8 bases and J by 3 bases. Per the germline V gene, CDR1 is SNHLY and CDR2 is FYNNEI. The CDR3 is made up of 14 amino acids. The CDR3 nucleotides read TGTGCCAGCCGGGGGGTCTTACGGACAGATACGCAGTATTTT. Translating gives CASRGVLRTDTQYF.

This rearrangement joins TRBV6-6 to TRBJ1-2; D is perhaps TRBD1 (5 bases). The CDR3 spans 14 residues. V lost 11 bases and J 7 bases, leaving 23 bases between the germline ends. Germline loops: CDR1 MNHNY, CDR2 SVGAGI (reference sequence). The CDR3 is CACGPSRVPSGYTF. The DNA for the CDR3 is TGTGCCTGTGGGCCAAGCAGGGTCCCCTCTGGCTACACCTTC.

CDR3 DNA: TGTGCCAGCTGCTCCGGAAGACAGGCGGAGGTTGGCTACACCTTC. The encoded protein is CASCSGRQAEVGYTF. J is TRBJ1-2 and V is TRBV6-5; D perhaps matches TRBD1 (6 bases). The germline V gene encodes CDR1 MNHEY and CDR2 SVGAGI. CDR3 size: 15 residues. The V end was cut by 8 bases, the J end by 7 bases, with 23 bases between.

The rearrangement links TRBV19 to TRBJ2-2, with 14 bases lining up with TRBD2. The CDR3 consists of 17 residues. With V trimmed by 5 bases and J by 1 base, 3 bases remained unmatched. Germline assignment: CDR1 LNHDA and CDR2 SQIVND (reference sequence). This CDR3 reads CASSRTSGGQNTGELFF. As DNA, the CDR3 is TGTGCCAGTAGTCGGACTAGCGGGGGGCAGAACACCGGGGAGCTGTTTTTT.